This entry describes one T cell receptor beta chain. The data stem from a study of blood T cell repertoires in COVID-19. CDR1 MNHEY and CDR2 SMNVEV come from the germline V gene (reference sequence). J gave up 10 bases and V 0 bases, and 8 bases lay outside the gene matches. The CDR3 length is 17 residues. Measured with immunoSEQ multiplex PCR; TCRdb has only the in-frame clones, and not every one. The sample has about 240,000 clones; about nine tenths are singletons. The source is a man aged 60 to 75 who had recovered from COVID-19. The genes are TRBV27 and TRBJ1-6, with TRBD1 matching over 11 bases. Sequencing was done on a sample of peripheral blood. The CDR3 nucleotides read TGTGCCAGCAGTTTATCTCCAAGGACAGGGGGCATCTCACCCCTCCACTTT. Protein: CASSLSPRTGGISPLHF.